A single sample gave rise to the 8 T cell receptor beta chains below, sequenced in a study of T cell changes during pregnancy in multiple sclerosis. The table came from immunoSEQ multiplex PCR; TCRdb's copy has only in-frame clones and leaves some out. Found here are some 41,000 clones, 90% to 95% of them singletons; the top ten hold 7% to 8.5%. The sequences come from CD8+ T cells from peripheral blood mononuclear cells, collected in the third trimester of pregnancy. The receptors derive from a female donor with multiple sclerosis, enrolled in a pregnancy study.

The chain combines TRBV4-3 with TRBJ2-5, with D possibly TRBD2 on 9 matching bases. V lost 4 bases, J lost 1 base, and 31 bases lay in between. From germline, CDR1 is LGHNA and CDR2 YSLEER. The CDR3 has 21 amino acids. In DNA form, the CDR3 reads TGCGCCAGCAGCCCAGCCCAGAGCAGGGGGCCCGAGACTAGCGGCCAAGAGACCCAGTACTTC. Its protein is CASSPAQSRGPETSGQETQYF.

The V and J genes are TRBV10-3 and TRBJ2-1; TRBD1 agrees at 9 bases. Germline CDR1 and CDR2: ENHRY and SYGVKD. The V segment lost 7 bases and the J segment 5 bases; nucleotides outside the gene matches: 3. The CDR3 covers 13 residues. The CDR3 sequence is CAITRDRDNEQFF. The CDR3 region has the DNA TGTGCCATCACCAGGGACAGGGACAATGAGCAGTTCTTC.

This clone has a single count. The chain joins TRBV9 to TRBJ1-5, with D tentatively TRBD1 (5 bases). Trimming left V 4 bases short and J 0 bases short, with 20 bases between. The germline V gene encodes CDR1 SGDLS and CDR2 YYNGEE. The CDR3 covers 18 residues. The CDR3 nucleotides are TGTGCCAGCAGCCCACGCCATGGGGGGAGACATAGCAATCAGCCCCAGCATTTT. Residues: CASSPRHGGRHSNQPQHF.

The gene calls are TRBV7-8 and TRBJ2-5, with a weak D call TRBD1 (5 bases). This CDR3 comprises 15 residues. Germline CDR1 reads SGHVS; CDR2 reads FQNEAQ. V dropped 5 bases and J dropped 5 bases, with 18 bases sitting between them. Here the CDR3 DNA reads TGTGCCAGCAGCCTAGACTTCAATCCAGGGGAGACCCAGTACTTC. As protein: CASSLDFNPGETQYF.

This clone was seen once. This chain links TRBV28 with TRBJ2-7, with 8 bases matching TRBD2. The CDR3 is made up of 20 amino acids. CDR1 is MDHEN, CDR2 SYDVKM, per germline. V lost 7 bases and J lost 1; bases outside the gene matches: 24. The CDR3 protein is CASKPWGGLAKPDRSYEQYF. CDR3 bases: TGTGCCAGCAAACCCTGGGGTGGACTAGCCAAGCCCGATAGATCCTACGAGCAGTACTTC.

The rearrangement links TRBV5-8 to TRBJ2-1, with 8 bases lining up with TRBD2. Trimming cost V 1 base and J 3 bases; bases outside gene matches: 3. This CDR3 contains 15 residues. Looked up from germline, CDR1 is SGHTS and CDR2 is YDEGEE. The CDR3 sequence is CASSLWSGSYNEQFF. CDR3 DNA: TGTGCCAGCAGCTTGTGGAGCGGGAGCTACAATGAGCAGTTCTTC.

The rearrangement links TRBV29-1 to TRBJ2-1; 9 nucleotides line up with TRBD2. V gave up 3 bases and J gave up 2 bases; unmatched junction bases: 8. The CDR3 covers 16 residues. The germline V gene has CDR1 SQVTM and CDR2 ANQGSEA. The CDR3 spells CSVEGVAGVTYNEQFF. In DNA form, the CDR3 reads TGCAGCGTTGAGGGGGTAGCGGGAGTTACCTACAATGAGCAGTTCTTC.

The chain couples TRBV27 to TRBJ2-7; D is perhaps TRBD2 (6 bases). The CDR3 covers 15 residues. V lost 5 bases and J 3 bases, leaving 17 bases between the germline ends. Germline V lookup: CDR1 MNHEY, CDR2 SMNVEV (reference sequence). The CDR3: CASSPPERVHYEQYF. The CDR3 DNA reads TGTGCCAGCAGTCCCCCGGAGCGGGTTCACTACGAGCAGTACTTC.